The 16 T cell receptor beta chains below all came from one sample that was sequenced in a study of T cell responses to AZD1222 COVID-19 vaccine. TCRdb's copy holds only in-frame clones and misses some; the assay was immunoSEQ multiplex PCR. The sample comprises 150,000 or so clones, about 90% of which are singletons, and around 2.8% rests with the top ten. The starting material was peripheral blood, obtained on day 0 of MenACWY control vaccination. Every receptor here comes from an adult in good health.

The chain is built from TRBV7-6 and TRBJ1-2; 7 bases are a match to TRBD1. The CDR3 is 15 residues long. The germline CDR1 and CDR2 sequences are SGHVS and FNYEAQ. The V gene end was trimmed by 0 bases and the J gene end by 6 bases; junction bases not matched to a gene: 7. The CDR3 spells CASSLAPRQGDGYTF. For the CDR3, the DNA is TGTGCCAGCAGCTTAGCGCCGAGACAGGGAGATGGCTACACCTTC.

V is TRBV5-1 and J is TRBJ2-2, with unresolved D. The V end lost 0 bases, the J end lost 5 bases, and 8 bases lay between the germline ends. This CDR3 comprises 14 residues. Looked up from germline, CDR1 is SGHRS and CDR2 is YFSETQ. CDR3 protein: CASSLEPETGELFF. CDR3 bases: TGCGCCAGCAGCTTGGAACCAGAGACCGGGGAGCTGTTTTTT.

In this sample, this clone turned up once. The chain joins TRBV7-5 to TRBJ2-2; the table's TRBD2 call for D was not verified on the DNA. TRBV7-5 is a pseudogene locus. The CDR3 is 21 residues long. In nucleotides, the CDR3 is TGTGCCAGAAGCCAGGCGGGCCGACTAGCGGGCATCAATCTACGCACCGGGGAGCTGTTTTTT. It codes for CARSQAGRLAGINLRTGELFF.

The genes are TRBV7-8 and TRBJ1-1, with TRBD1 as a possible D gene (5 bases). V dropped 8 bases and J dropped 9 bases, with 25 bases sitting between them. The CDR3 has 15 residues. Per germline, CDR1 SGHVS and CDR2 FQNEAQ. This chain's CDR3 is CASSQGSYRMGQAFF. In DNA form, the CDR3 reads TGTGCCAGCTCCCAGGGCTCCTACAGAATGGGGCAAGCTTTCTTT. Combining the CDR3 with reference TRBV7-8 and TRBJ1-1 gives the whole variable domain GAGVSQSPRYKVAKRGQDVALRCDPISGHVSLFWYQQALGQGPEFLTYFQNEAQLDKSGLPSDRFFAERPEGSVSTLKIQRTQQEDSAVYLCASSQGSYRMGQAFFGQGTRLTVV.

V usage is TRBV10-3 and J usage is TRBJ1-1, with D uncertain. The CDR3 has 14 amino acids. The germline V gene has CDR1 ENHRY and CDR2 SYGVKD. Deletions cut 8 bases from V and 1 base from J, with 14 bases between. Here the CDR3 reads CAIVDGRTNTEAFF. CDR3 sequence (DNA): TGTGCCATCGTGGACGGCAGAACGAACACTGAAGCTTTCTTT.

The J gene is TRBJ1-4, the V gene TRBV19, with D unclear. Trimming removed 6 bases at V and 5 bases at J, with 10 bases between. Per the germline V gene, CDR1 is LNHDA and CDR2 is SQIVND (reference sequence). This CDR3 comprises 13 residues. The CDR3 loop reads CASRSTNNEKLFF. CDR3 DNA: TGTGCCAGTAGATCTACCAACAATGAAAAACTGTTTTTT.

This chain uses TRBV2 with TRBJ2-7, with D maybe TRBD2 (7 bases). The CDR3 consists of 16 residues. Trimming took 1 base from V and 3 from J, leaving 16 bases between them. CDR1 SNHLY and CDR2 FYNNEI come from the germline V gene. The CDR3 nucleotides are TGTGCCAGCAGTGAAGTCTCGGGGGGCGGCTTCTACGAGCAGTACTTC. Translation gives CASSEVSGGGFYEQYF.

CDR3 in amino acids: CASSYSNRDGGGPQHF. The CDR3 nucleotides read TGTGCCAGCAGTTACTCGAACAGGGATGGGGGAGGGCCCCAGCATTTT. V gene TRBV6-5 combines with J gene TRBJ1-5; perhaps TRBD1 as D (6 bases). This CDR3 has 16 residues. Per the germline V gene, CDR1 is MNHEY and CDR2 is SVGAGI. Trimming removed 0 bases from V and 9 bases from J, with 18 bases in between.

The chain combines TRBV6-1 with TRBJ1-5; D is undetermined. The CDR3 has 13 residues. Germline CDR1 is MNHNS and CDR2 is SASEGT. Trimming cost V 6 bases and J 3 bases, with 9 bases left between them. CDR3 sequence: CASRLQDNQPQHF. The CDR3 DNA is TGTGCCAGCAGACTCCAAGACAATCAGCCCCAGCATTTT.

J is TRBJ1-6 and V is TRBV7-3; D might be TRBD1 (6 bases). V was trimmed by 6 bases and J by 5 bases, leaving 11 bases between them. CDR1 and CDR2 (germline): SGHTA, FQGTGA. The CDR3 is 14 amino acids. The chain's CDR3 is CASSLQGNNSPLHF. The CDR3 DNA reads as TGTGCCAGCAGTCTACAGGGTAATAATTCACCCCTCCACTTT.

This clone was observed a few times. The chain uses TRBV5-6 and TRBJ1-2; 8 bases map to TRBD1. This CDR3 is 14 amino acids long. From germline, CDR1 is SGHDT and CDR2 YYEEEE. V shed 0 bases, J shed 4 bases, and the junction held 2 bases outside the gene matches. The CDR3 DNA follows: TGTGCCAGCAGCTTGGTCGGACAGGGCTATGGCTACACCTTC. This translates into CASSLVGQGYGYTF.

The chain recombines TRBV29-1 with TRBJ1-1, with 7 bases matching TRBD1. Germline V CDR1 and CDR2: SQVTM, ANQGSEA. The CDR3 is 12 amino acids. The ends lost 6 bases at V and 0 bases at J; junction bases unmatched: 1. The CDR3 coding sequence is TGCAGCGTGACAGGGATGAACACTGAAGCTTTCTTT. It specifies CSVTGMNTEAFF. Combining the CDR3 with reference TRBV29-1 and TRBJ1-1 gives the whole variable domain SAVISQKPSRDICQRGTSLTIQCQVDSQVTMMFWYRQQPGQSLTLIATANQGSEATYESGFVIDKFPISRPNLTFSTLTVSNMSPEDSSIYLCSVTGMNTEAFFGQGTRLTVV.

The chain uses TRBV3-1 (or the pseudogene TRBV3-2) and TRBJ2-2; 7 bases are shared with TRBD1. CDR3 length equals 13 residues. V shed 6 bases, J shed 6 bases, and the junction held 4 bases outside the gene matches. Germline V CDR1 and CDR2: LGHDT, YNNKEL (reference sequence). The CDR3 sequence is CASRRGLPGELFF. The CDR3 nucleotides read TGTGCCAGCAGGAGGGGGCTCCCCGGGGAGCTGTTTTTT.

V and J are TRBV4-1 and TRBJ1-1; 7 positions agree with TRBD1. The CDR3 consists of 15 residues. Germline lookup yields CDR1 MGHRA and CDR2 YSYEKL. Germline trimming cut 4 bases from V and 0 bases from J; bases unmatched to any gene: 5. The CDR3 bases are TGCGCCAGCAGCCTACAACAGGGGCTGAACACTGAAGCTTTCTTT. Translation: CASSLQQGLNTEAFF.

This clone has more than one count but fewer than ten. CDR3 sequence (DNA): TGTGCCAGCAGCGGCGGGCCTACCGGGGAGCTGTTTTTT. Protein: CASSGGPTGELFF. The chain has TRBV7-3 and TRBJ2-2; D is perhaps TRBD2 (5 bases). Germline loops: CDR1 SGHTA, CDR2 FQGTGA. Trimming left V 5 bases short and J 5 bases short, with 9 bases between. The CDR3 contains 13 residues.

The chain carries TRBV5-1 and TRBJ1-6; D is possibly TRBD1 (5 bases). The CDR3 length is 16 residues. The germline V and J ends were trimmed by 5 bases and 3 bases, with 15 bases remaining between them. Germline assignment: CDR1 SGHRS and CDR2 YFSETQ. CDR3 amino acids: CASRTTASYYNSPLHF. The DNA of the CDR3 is TGCGCCAGCAGGACGACAGCCTCTTACTATAATTCACCCCTCCACTTT.